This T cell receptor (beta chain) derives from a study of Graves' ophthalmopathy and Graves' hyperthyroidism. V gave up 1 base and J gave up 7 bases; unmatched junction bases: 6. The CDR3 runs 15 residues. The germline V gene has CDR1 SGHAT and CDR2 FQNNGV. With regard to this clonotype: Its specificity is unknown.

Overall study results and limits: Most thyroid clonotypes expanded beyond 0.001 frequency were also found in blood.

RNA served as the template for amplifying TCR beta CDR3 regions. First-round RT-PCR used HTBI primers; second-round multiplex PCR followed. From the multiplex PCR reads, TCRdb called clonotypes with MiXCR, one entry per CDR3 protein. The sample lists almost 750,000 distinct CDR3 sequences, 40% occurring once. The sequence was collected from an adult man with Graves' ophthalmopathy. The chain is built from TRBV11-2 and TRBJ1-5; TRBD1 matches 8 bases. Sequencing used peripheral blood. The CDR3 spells CASSLGTGSGQPQHF. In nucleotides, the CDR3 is TGTGCCAGCAGCTTAGGGACAGGGAGCGGGCAGCCCCAGCATTTT.